Listed below are T cell receptor beta chains from one sample, sequenced in a study of blood T cell repertoires in COVID-19. Assay: immunoSEQ multiplex PCR; the TCRdb copy retains only in-frame clones and omits some. The sample has a few hundred thousand clones, approximately 88% seen once. The specimen sequenced was peripheral blood. These receptors originate from a man in his forties or fifties with acute or convalescent COVID-19. Each CDR3 is given with its conserved first and last residue. A D gene is named only where the DNA matches it firmly. A clone size is listed for some rows: how often the clone was seen (once, few, many), or a class if it is expanded.

V,J,size,D,CDR3,DNA
TRBV7-8,TRBJ1-1,.,.,CASSLIPERPTEAFF,TGTGCCAGCAGCCTTATCCCCGAGAGGCCCACTGAAGCTTTCTTT
TRBV11-3,TRBJ2-1,.,TRBD1,CASSLREGTGFHEQFF,TGTGCCAGCAGCTTACGTGAGGGGACAGGGTTCCATGAGCAGTTCTTC
TRBV4-3,TRBJ2-7,few,TRBD1,CASSQDSWTGGYEQYF,TGCGCCAGCAGCCAAGATTCGTGGACAGGGGGATACGAGCAGTACTTC
TRBV27,TRBJ2-7,.,TRBD2,CASSTSGTSVIYEQYF,TGTGCCAGCAGTACATCCGGGACTAGCGTAATCTACGAGCAGTACTTC
TRBV7-7,TRBJ1-1,few,TRBD1,CASSPDRVTEAFF,TGTGCTAGCAGCCCGGACAGGGTCACTGAAGCTTTCTTT
TRBV28,TRBJ1-2,.,TRBD1,CASSGTAGGRGYTF,TGTGCCAGCAGTGGGACAGCCGGTGGTAGGGGCTACACCTTC
TRBV9,TRBJ2-1,.,TRBD2,CASSVETSGSLNEQFF,TGTGCCAGCAGCGTTGAGACTAGCGGGAGTTTAAATGAGCAGTTCTTC
TRBV19,TRBJ1-2,once,TRBD1,CASSIATGANYGYTF,TGTGCCAGTAGTATTGCGACAGGGGCTAACTATGGCTACACCTTC
TRBV28,TRBJ1-2,.,TRBD1,CASRGVGQSYGYTF,TGTGCCAGCAGGGGAGTGGGACAGAGCTATGGCTACACCTTC
TRBV10-3,TRBJ1-6,.,.,CAISESAGVNSPLHF,TGTGCCATCAGTGAGTCGGCGGGGGTTAATTCACCCCTCCACTTT
TRBV7-3,TRBJ2-7,few,TRBD1,CASSQGQGRYEQYF,TGTGCCAGCAGCCAGGGACAGGGCCGTTACGAGCAGTACTTC
TRBV11-2,TRBJ2-1,.,.,CASSPTTEPYEQFF,TGTGCCAGCAGCCCTACGACTGAGCCGTATGAGCAGTTCTTC
TRBV6-2/TRBV6-3,TRBJ2-3,.,.,CASSYMRTDTQYF,TGTGCCAGCAGTTACATGAGGACAGATACGCAGTATTTT
TRBV20-1,TRBJ2-2,few,.,CSASYRGSTGELFF,TGCAGTGCTAGTTATAGGGGTAGCACCGGGGAGCTGTTTTTT
TRBV30,TRBJ2-1,.,.,CAWSLGARQFFSSYNEQFF,TGTGCCTGGAGTCTAGGGGCTCGACAGTTTTTCAGCTCCTACAATGAGCAGTTCTTC
TRBV28,TRBJ2-3,.,.,CASSPTGQGGADTQYF,TGTGCCAGCAGTCCGACCGGACAGGGAGGGGCAGATACGCAGTATTTT
TRBV19,TRBJ1-1,.,.,CATLDSPNTEAFF,TGTGCCACCTTGGACAGTCCGAACACTGAAGCTTTCTTT
TRBV27,TRBJ2-1,.,.,CASNIRGSYNEQFF,TGTGCCAGCAATATAAGGGGCAGCTACAATGAGCAGTTCTTC
TRBV10-3,TRBJ1-1,.,TRBD1,CAISGADRASEAFF,TGTGCCATCAGTGGGGCGGACAGGGCGTCTGAAGCTTTCTTT
TRBV6-2/TRBV6-3,TRBJ1-6,.,.,CASSYSLLSASSYNSPLHF,TGTGCCAGCAGTTACTCTCTTCTGTCAGCTAGCTCCTATAATTCACCCCTCCACTTT
TRBV28,TRBJ1-4,once,.,CASSLSLRVGEKLFF,TGTGCCAGCAGTTTATCGCTCAGGGTGGGAGAAAAACTGTTTTTT
TRBV5-1,TRBJ2-5,once,TRBD1,CASSWDRQETQYF,TGCGCCAGCAGCTGGGACAGACAAGAGACCCAGTACTTC
TRBV7-3,TRBJ1-1,.,.,CASSLQGATEAFF,TGTGCCAGCAGCTTACAGGGTGCCACTGAAGCTTTCTTT
TRBV5-1,TRBJ2-7,.,TRBD2,CASSSSLAGIPTGQYF,TGCGCCAGCAGCTCCTCCCTAGCGGGGATTCCTACGGGGCAGTACTTC
TRBV27,TRBJ2-1,.,TRBD2,CASTSGRGGNEQFF,TGTGCCAGCACGAGCGGGAGAGGTGGGAATGAGCAGTTCTTC
TRBV7-3,TRBJ1-2,.,.,CASSPDSNYGYTF,TGTGCCAGCAGCCCGGACAGCAACTATGGCTACACCTTC
TRBV23-1,TRBJ1-3,.,.,CASSQENPGVGNTIYF,TGCGCCAGCAGTCAAGAAAATCCAGGGGTGGGAAACACCATATATTTT
TRBV6-5,TRBJ1-1,.,TRBD1,CASSYSGAGGTEAFF,TGTGCCAGCAGTTACTCAGGGGCAGGGGGCACTGAAGCTTTCTTT
TRBV7-9,TRBJ2-1,once,TRBD2,CASSQSLAGGLGSYNEQFF,TGTGCCAGCAGCCAGTCCCTAGCGGGGGGGTTGGGATCCTACAATGAGCAGTTCTTC
TRBV2,TRBJ1-2,.,TRBD1,CASSGPRQGYYGYTF,TGTGCCAGCAGTGGCCCAAGACAGGGTTACTATGGCTACACCTTC
TRBV7-3,TRBJ2-7,.,TRBD1,CASSVDRDYEQYF,TGTGCCAGCAGCGTAGACAGGGACTACGAGCAGTACTTC
TRBV19,TRBJ1-2,.,TRBD1,CASSQGQGFGGYTF,TGTGCCAGTAGTCAGGGACAGGGTTTCGGTGGCTACACCTTC
TRBV19,TRBJ1-5,.,TRBD1,CASNQGGNQPQHF,TGTGCCAGTAATCAGGGGGGCAATCAGCCCCAGCATTTT
TRBV6-4,TRBJ2-3,.,TRBD2,CASSASGGTDTQYF,TGTGCCAGCAGTGCTAGCGGGGGCACAGATACGCAGTATTTT
TRBV4-2,TRBJ1-6,.,.,CASSQHVREDSPLHF,TGTGCCAGCAGCCAACACGTGCGGGAAGATTCACCCCTCCACTTT
TRBV9,TRBJ2-3,.,.,CASSVDEGSSTDTQYF,TGTGCCAGCAGCGTAGATGAGGGATCTAGCACAGATACGCAGTATTTT
TRBV27,TRBJ2-2,.,.,CASSLKYRELNTGELFF,TGTGCCAGCAGTTTAAAGTATCGGGAGTTGAACACCGGGGAGCTGTTTTTT
TRBV12-3/TRBV12-4,TRBJ1-1,.,.,CASSFASNTEAFF,TGTGCCAGCAGTTTCGCCAGTAACACTGAAGCTTTCTTT
TRBV7-2,TRBJ2-7,.,TRBD1,CASSSRTGNDEQYF,TGTGCCAGCAGCTCTCGGACAGGGAACGACGAGCAGTACTTC
TRBV12-3/TRBV12-4,TRBJ2-7,.,.,CASSPNRDEQYF,TGTGCCAGCAGCCCAAACAGGGATGAGCAGTACTTC
TRBV5-4,TRBJ2-7,.,.,CASSRDPAGSYEQYF,TGTGCCAGCAGCCGAGATCCCGCGGGGTCCTACGAGCAGTACTTC
TRBV2,TRBJ2-5,.,TRBD1,CASSELTGLETQYF,TGTGCCAGCAGTGAACTGACAGGGCTGGAGACCCAGTACTTC
TRBV10-3,TRBJ1-2,.,TRBD1,CAIRGQGYGYTF,TGTGCCATCAGGGGACAGGGGTATGGCTACACCTTC
TRBV20-1,TRBJ1-5,.,TRBD1,CSASEGAVSNQPQHF,TGCAGTGCTAGTGAGGGGGCTGTGAGCAATCAGCCCCAGCATTTT
TRBV20-1,TRBJ1-2,.,.,CSASSPGRVSVGYTF,TGCAGTGCTAGTAGCCCCGGCAGGGTTTCGGTTGGCTACACCTTC
TRBV28,TRBJ2-3,.,.,CASSWQGRGTDTQYF,TGTGCCAGCAGTTGGCAGGGGAGGGGCACAGATACGCAGTATTTT